Listed here are 26 T cell receptor beta chains from one sample, sequenced in a study of blood T cell repertoires in COVID-19. Data came from immunoSEQ multiplex PCR; TCRdb stores just in-frame clones and leaves some out. The sample contains under 55,000 clones, about 89% of which appear only once. Sequencing was done on a sample of peripheral blood. These receptors originate from a woman aged 80 or older with COVID-19, enrolled during active disease.

This clone was seen once. This sequence joins TRBV11-1 and TRBJ2-7; 14 bases fit TRBD2. The CDR3 sequence is 16 residues long. V trimming: 3 bases; J trimming: 5 bases; junction bases outside the gene matches: 6. The germline gives CDR1 SGHAT, CDR2 FQDESV (reference sequence). Here the CDR3 reads CASSFGTSGSFDEQYF. The CDR3 DNA follows: TGTGCCAGCAGCTTCGGGACTAGCGGGAGCTTCGACGAGCAGTACTTC.

Here the CDR3 DNA reads TGTGCCAGCAGTCCGACCCCCGGAACTAGCGGGAGTCACGAGCAGTACTTC. This codes for CASSPTPGTSGSHEQYF. J is TRBJ2-7 and V is TRBV6-6; 11 bases are a match to TRBD2. In germline, CDR1 is MNHNY, CDR2 SVGAGI (reference sequence). The V gene end was trimmed by 5 bases and the J gene end by 5 bases; junction bases not matched to a gene: 14. This CDR3 comprises 17 residues.

This clone occurred once. The V and J genes are TRBV28 and TRBJ2-7; 7 positions agree with TRBD1. The CDR3 is 16 amino acids. Losses at the gene ends were 2 bases for V and 2 bases for J; bases not matched to a gene: 9. The V gene's germline CDR1 is MDHEN and CDR2 SYDVKM. CDR3 sequence (DNA): TGTGCCAGCAGTTTAGAGACTCGGACAGGAACCTACGAGCAGTACTTC. This translates into CASSLETRTGTYEQYF.

This chain links TRBV6-6 with TRBJ1-6, with no clear D. From germline, CDR1 is MNHNY and CDR2 SVGAGI (reference sequence). The CDR3 consists of 15 residues. The V end was cut by 0 bases, the J end by 5 bases, with 8 bases between. The CDR3 bases are TGTGCCAGCAGTTACTCGTCGCAGAATAATTCACCCCTCCACTTT. It yields the protein CASSYSSQNNSPLHF.

The chain joins TRBV10-3 to TRBJ2-1; 12 nucleotides line up with TRBD2. The CDR3 is 14 residues long. The V gene's germline CDR1 is ENHRY and CDR2 SYGVKD. Trimming at V came to 4 bases and at J to 8 bases, leaving 3 bases not matched to a gene. The CDR3 loop is CAISGLAGEDEQFF. The DNA for the CDR3 is TGTGCCATCAGTGGACTAGCGGGAGAGGATGAGCAGTTCTTC.

This rearrangement joins TRBV6-4 to TRBJ1-3, with D unclear. This CDR3 spans 19 amino acids. The germline V gene encodes CDR1 MRHNA and CDR2 SNTAGT. The ends were cut back, 10 bases at V and 0 bases at J, with 28 bases in the middle. The CDR3 spells CATRTWAAGYYLSGNTIYF. The CDR3 DNA sequence: TGTGCCACCCGCACGTGGGCCGCGGGCTACTATCTCTCTGGAAACACCATATATTTT.

The CDR3 protein is CASSRGQRGEAFF. The CDR3 bases are TGTGCCAGCAGCCGAGGCCAAAGGGGTGAAGCTTTCTTT. The chain employs TRBV11-3 and TRBJ1-1, with D possibly matching TRBD1 (5 bases). Germline values: CDR1 SGHNT, CDR2 YENEEA. The V end lost 5 bases, the J end lost 7 bases, and 14 bases lay between the germline ends. This CDR3 spans 13 amino acids.

The chain has TRBV27 and TRBJ2-1; no clear D. V was cut by 1 base and J by 4 bases, with 8 bases left in between. The CDR3 runs to 14 residues. Germline V gene data show CDR1 as MNHEY and CDR2 as SMNVEV (reference sequence). The CDR3, as DNA: TGTGCCAGCAGTTTATTCCAGGCGTACAATGAGCAGTTCTTC. Its protein is CASSLFQAYNEQFF.

This clone was counted once. V and J are TRBV28 and TRBJ1-5; TRBD1 aligns across 9 bases. CDR3 size: 16 residues. Germline-derived CDR1 and CDR2 are MDHEN and SYDVKM. Trimming removed 6 bases from V and 6 bases from J; junction bases left unmatched: 12. CDR3 amino acids: CASSSLRDRVSQPQHF. CDR3 DNA: TGTGCCAGCAGCTCCCTCCGGGACAGGGTATCTCAGCCCCAGCATTTT.

This chain connects TRBV11-2 to TRBJ2-7, with 13 positions matching TRBD2. The V segment lost 1 base and the J segment 0 bases; nucleotides outside the gene matches: 6. CDR3 size: 18 residues. Germline V gene sequence: CDR1 SGHAT, CDR2 FQNNGV. CDR3 in amino acids: CASSLVPGLAGSSYEQYF. The CDR3 DNA reads as TGTGCCAGCAGCTTAGTCCCGGGACTAGCGGGAAGCTCCTACGAGCAGTACTTC.

V is TRBV5-1 and J is TRBJ2-2; 8 nucleotides line up with TRBD2. V lost 4 bases to trimming and J lost 0 bases; unmatched junction nucleotides: 2. The CDR3 totals 15 residues. From germline, CDR1 is SGHRS and CDR2 YFSETQ. For the CDR3, the DNA is TGCGCCAGCAGCCCGGGGGGGTCGAACACCGGGGAGCTGTTTTTT. Translating it yields CASSPGGSNTGELFF. The variable domain in full, with the rest retrieved from reference TRBV5-1 and TRBJ2-2, is KAGVTQTPRYLIKTRGQQVTLSCSPISGHRSVSWYQQTPGQGLQFLFEYFSETQRNKGNFPGRFSGRQFSNSRSEMNVSTLELGDSALYLCASSPGGSNTGELFFGEGSRLTVL.

The gene calls are TRBV28 and TRBJ1-3; tentatively, D is TRBD1 (6 bases). Germline V gene sequence: CDR1 MDHEN, CDR2 SYDVKM. The CDR3 is 17 residues long. V lost 8 bases and J lost 0, with 20 bases in between. CDR3 protein: CASVPRQGQTSGNTIYF. The CDR3 nucleotides are TGTGCCAGCGTACCGCGGCAGGGACAAACCTCTGGAAACACCATATATTTT.

The chain carries TRBV7-2 and TRBJ2-1; D remains ambiguous. The length of the CDR3 is 15 residues. V was cut by 3 bases and J by 4 bases, with 13 bases left in between. The germline CDR1 and CDR2 sequences are SGHTA and FQGNSA. The CDR3 is CASSFSSHQYNEQFF. The CDR3 coding sequence is TGTGCCAGCAGCTTTAGTAGCCACCAATACAATGAGCAGTTCTTC.

This chain uses TRBV7-2 with TRBJ1-2, with no clear D. The length of the CDR3 is 16 residues. V was trimmed by 1 base and J by 2 bases, leaving 14 bases between them. Germline V gene sequence: CDR1 SGHTA, CDR2 FQGNSA. The CDR3 coding sequence is TGTGCCAGCAGCTTAGTACGGCAGACTGACAACTATGGCTACACCTTC. Its translation is CASSLVRQTDNYGYTF.

This clone was seen once. The V and J genes are TRBV6-5 and TRBJ2-6; D gene ambiguous. The length of the CDR3 is 14 residues. CDR1 is MNHEY and CDR2 is SVGAGI in the germline V gene. V lost 7 bases and J lost 1, with 8 bases in between. The CDR3 loop is CASIRSSGANVLTF. The DNA of the CDR3 is TGTGCCAGCATACGGTCATCTGGGGCCAACGTCCTGACTTTC.

This chain links TRBV21-1 with TRBJ2-7; TRBD2 is the table's D call and was not checked against the DNA. TRBV21-1 is designated a pseudogene. The CDR3 extends over 17 amino acids. The CDR3 bases are TGTGCCAGCAGCAAAGCACCTAGCGGGAGGGGGACCTACGAGCAGTACTTC. Protein sequence: CASSKAPSGRGTYEQYF.

The chain combines TRBV7-2 with TRBJ1-2; tentative D call: TRBD1 (5 bases). Trimming took 3 bases from V and 4 from J, leaving 15 bases between them. The CDR3 has 15 residues. Per germline, CDR1 SGHTA and CDR2 FQGNSA. The DNA of the CDR3 is TGTGCCAGCAGCTTGACCTACGGGACTATCTATGGCTACACCTTC. This encodes CASSLTYGTIYGYTF.

The chain uses TRBV18 and TRBJ1-6, with a tentative D call TRBD1 (5 bases). In germline, CDR1 is KGHSH, CDR2 LQKENI. CDR3 length equals 15 residues. Trimming took 3 bases from V and 3 from J, leaving 9 bases between them. DNA of the CDR3: TGTGCCAGCTCACCCCGGGGGTACTATAATTCACCCCTCCACTTT. The encoded protein is CASSPRGYYNSPLHF.

V and J are TRBV28 and TRBJ1-5; D possibly corresponds to TRBD1 (5 bases). Germline CDR1 MDHEN, CDR2 SYDVKM. The CDR3 extends over 16 amino acids. Trimming stripped 8 bases from V and 11 bases from J, with 28 bases between. The CDR3 region is CASGTRASLHSTSQHF. CDR3 coding DNA: TGTGCCAGCGGAACCAGGGCTTCGCTGCATTCTACGTCCCAGCATTTT.

The rearrangement links TRBV21-1 to TRBJ1-1; the table's D call, TRBD1, has no DNA check behind it. TRBV21-1 is labeled a pseudogene. This CDR3 is 14 amino acids long. CDR3 sequence reads: CASTRTGVDTEAFF. CDR3 nucleotide sequence: TGTGCCAGCACCCGTACAGGGGTTGACACTGAAGCTTTCTTT.

The chain joins TRBV7-9 to TRBJ1-4; D is ambiguous. V lost 10 bases to trimming and J lost 5 bases, with 11 bases between them. The length of the CDR3 is 12 residues. Germline V lookup: CDR1 SEHNR, CDR2 FQNEAQ (reference sequence). The CDR3 reads CATRRVNEKLFF. The CDR3 DNA reads as TGTGCCACACGGCGGGTCAATGAAAAACTGTTTTTT.

This clone was seen only a few times. This chain joins TRBV19 and TRBJ2-1; 9 bases are shared with TRBD1. Germline-derived CDR1 and CDR2 are LNHDA and SQIVND (reference sequence). With V trimmed by 0 bases and J by 5 bases, 8 bases remained unmatched. The CDR3 runs to 17 residues. As DNA, the CDR3 is TGTGCCAGTAGTATAGATTCCGGGACAGGGCCAGACAATGAGCAGTTCTTC. Translating it yields CASSIDSGTGPDNEQFF.

The V gene is TRBV12-5, the J gene TRBJ1-3, with a weak D call TRBD1 (6 bases). Trimming stripped 4 bases from V and 4 bases from J, with 11 bases between. CDR3 length: 14 amino acids. CDR1 is LGHNT, CDR2 FRNRAP, per germline. CDR3 amino acids: CASGSGQTGNTIYF. CDR3 coding DNA: TGTGCTAGTGGTTCAGGACAGACCGGAAACACCATATATTTT.

The chain is built from TRBV5-1 and TRBJ1-4; 7 bases are a match to TRBD1. This CDR3 region has 14 residues. Germline loops: CDR1 SGHRS, CDR2 YFSETQ. V dropped 2 bases and J dropped 8; count of bases not matched to a gene: 6. CDR3: CASSLLQGKEKLFF. The CDR3 DNA reads as TGCGCCAGCAGCTTACTACAGGGGAAAGAAAAACTGTTTTTT.

The chain recombines TRBV5-4 with TRBJ2-1; 7 bases align to TRBD2. Germline CDR1 and CDR2: SGHNT and YYREEE (reference sequence). V shed 3 bases, J shed 2 bases, and the junction held 8 bases outside the gene matches. The CDR3 is made up of 16 amino acids. CDR3 sequence: CASSSLGGVTYNEQFF. The CDR3 coding sequence is TGTGCCAGCAGCTCCCTGGGGGGGGTTACCTACAATGAGCAGTTCTTC.

This chain links TRBV5-4 with TRBJ2-7; no reliable D call. The CDR3 covers 15 residues. Deletions cut 2 bases from V and 2 bases from J, with 14 bases between. CDR1 SGHNT and CDR2 YYREEE come from the germline V gene (reference sequence). CDR3 sequence: CASSFLGEMPYEQYF. CDR3 bases: TGTGCCAGCAGCTTTCTTGGAGAGATGCCCTACGAGCAGTACTTC.